Following are 31 T cell receptor beta chains from one sample sequenced in a study of blood T cell repertoires in COVID-19. TCRdb's copy holds only in-frame clones and misses some; the assay was immunoSEQ multiplex PCR. The data show more than 250,000 clones, with about nine tenths seen just once and 1% held by the top ten. The sample was peripheral blood. The receptors shown here come from a man aged 45 to 65 with active or convalescent COVID-19.

CDR3 residues: CASPKETGMANEQFF. CDR3 DNA sequence: TGTGCCAGCCCGAAGGAGACAGGGATGGCCAATGAGCAGTTCTTC. The J gene is TRBJ2-1, the V gene TRBV6-5, with 7 bases identical to TRBD1. The CDR3 runs to 15 residues. Germline-derived CDR1 and CDR2 are MNHEY and SVGAGI. The ends lost 8 bases at V and 6 bases at J; junction bases unmatched: 13.

The chain couples TRBV7-2 to TRBJ1-1, with TRBD1 as a possible D gene (5 bases). This CDR3 contains 15 residues. Germline V gives CDR1 SGHTA, CDR2 FQGNSA. V was trimmed by 2 bases and J by 6 bases, leaving 16 bases between them. The chain's CDR3 is CASSLMGGGVAEAFF. The CDR3 DNA is TGTGCCAGCAGCTTAATGGGGGGAGGGGTTGCTGAAGCTTTCTTT.

The chain couples TRBV7-3 to TRBJ2-1; the D gene is possibly TRBD2 (6 bases). Germline-derived CDR1 and CDR2 are SGHTA and FQGTGA. Trimming removed 8 bases at V and 9 bases at J, with 14 bases between. The CDR3 covers 12 residues. CDR3 sequence (DNA): TGTGCCAGCCAACCCGACGGGGGTGAGCAGTTCTTC. Its protein product is CASQPDGGEQFF.

The genes are TRBV24-1 and TRBJ1-1; TRBD1 aligns across 9 bases. J gave up 8 bases and V 2 bases, and 5 bases lay outside the gene matches. CDR3 length: 14 amino acids. Germline V gene sequence: CDR1 KGHDR, CDR2 SFDVKD. Here the CDR3 DNA reads TGTGCCACCAGTGATTCGACAGGGGGATTCGAAGCTTTCTTT. This encodes CATSDSTGGFEAFF.

As to this clone: Additional DNA sequences in this sample encode the identical CDR3. This chain connects TRBV20-1 to TRBJ1-2; D is ambiguous. The V gene lost 5 bases and the J gene lost 3 bases, with 4 bases spanning the gap. The CDR3 contains 10 residues. Per germline, CDR1 DFQATT and CDR2 SNEGSKA (reference sequence). CDR3 in DNA: TGCAGTGCTCCCTACTATGGCTACACCTTC. It encodes CSAPYYGYTF.

V is TRBV6-5 and J is TRBJ2-2; D is perhaps TRBD1 (5 bases). CDR1 and CDR2 from the germline V gene are MNHEY and SVGAGI. This CDR3 contains 13 residues. The V end lost 7 bases, the J end lost 6 bases, and 12 bases lay between the germline ends. The CDR3 coding sequence is TGTGCCAGCACCCAAGGGGTCGCCGGGGAGCTGTTTTTT. This codes for CASTQGVAGELFF.

The rearrangement joins TRBV2 to TRBJ1-1; D not certain. CDR3 size: 14 residues. Germline-derived CDR1 and CDR2 are SNHLY and FYNNEI. With 2 bases removed from V and 8 bases from J, the gap between germline ends came to 15 bases. The CDR3 region has the DNA TGTGCCAGCAGTGAAAGAACTACGGCCGACGAAGCTTTCTTT. As protein: CASSERTTADEAFF.

The chain joins TRBV4-2 to TRBJ2-5; D gene uncertain. The CDR3 consists of 14 residues. The V end lost 4 bases, the J end lost 5 bases, and 14 bases lay between the germline ends. Germline CDR1 LGHNA, CDR2 YNFKEQ. The CDR3 DNA sequence: TGTGCCAGCAGCCCTACCATTAGTCGGGAGACCCAGTACTTC. Encoded protein: CASSPTISRETQYF.

The chain has TRBV7-2 and TRBJ1-4; 7 nucleotides align to TRBD1. CDR1 is SGHTA, CDR2 FQGNSA, per germline. This CDR3 contains 16 residues. Losses at the gene ends were 1 base for V and 3 bases for J; bases not matched to a gene: 5. CDR3 sequence: CASSLVPGQPNEKLFF. Here the CDR3 DNA reads TGTGCCAGCAGCTTAGTGCCGGGACAGCCTAATGAAAAACTGTTTTTT.

This clone came up a few times. The chain uses TRBV13 and TRBJ1-1; 7 bases are a match to TRBD1. V dropped 0 bases and J dropped 3; count of bases not matched to a gene: 7. CDR3 length: 16 amino acids. Germline-derived CDR1 and CDR2 are PRHDT and FYEKMQ (reference sequence). Here the CDR3 reads CASSLGRQGHHTEAFF. The CDR3 bases are TGTGCCAGCAGCTTAGGCCGACAGGGACACCACACTGAAGCTTTCTTT.

The rearrangement joins TRBV29-1 to TRBJ1-5, with D maybe TRBD1 (5 bases). The germline V gene has CDR1 SQVTM and CDR2 ANQGSEA. The CDR3 contains 12 residues. Trimming removed 6 bases from V and 5 bases from J, with 11 bases in between. The CDR3, as DNA: TGCAGCGTCGGGACTGTAGATCAGCCCCAGCATTTT. This sequence encodes CSVGTVDQPQHF.

The sample holds one count of this clone. The rearrangement uses TRBV4-1 and TRBJ1-1; D gene ambiguous. There are 14 residues in the CDR3. Germline CDR1 and CDR2: MGHRA and YSYEKL. With 3 bases removed from V and 1 base from J, the gap between germline ends came to 9 bases. CDR3 sequence reads: CASSHKSRNTEAFF. CDR3 in DNA: TGCGCCAGCAGCCACAAATCGAGGAACACTGAAGCTTTCTTT.

The chain recombines TRBV4-3 with TRBJ2-7; weak D call: TRBD2 (6 bases). Trimming left V 4 bases short and J 1 base short, with 20 bases between. Germline CDR1 is LGHNA and CDR2 is YSLEER. This CDR3 has 17 residues. CDR3 in amino acids: CASSPGRETLLSYEQYF. The CDR3 bases are TGCGCCAGCAGCCCCGGACGGGAGACGTTGCTGTCCTACGAGCAGTACTTC.

The CDR3 region has the DNA TGTGCCAGCAGCGTAGCTAATGAGCAGTTCTTC. Translation: CASSVANEQFF. This chain uses TRBV9 with TRBJ2-1; D is unclear. Germline CDR1 and CDR2: SGDLS and YYNGEE. Trimming left V 0 bases short and J 7 bases short, with 2 bases between. The CDR3 has 11 residues.

The genes are TRBV28 and TRBJ1-2; tentatively, D is TRBD1 (6 bases). Trimming left V 4 bases short and J 11 bases short, with 14 bases between. CDR3 length equals 12 residues. Germline V gene sequence: CDR1 MDHEN, CDR2 SYDVKM. DNA of the CDR3: TGTGCCAGCAGTTCGTGGGACAACTGGTACACCTTC. Protein sequence: CASSSWDNWYTF.

The V and J genes are TRBV7-3 and TRBJ2-6; tentative D call: TRBD2 (6 bases). V was cut by 1 base and J by 1 base, with 11 bases left in between. CDR1 is SGHTA and CDR2 is FQGTGA in the germline V gene. The CDR3 has 17 amino acids. The CDR3 region is CASSLNAGTSGANVLTF. CDR3 nucleotides: TGTGCCAGCAGCTTAAATGCCGGGACTTCTGGGGCCAACGTCCTGACTTTC.

This clone occurred a few times. V and J are TRBV9 and TRBJ2-7, with TRBD1 identical over 11 bases. This CDR3 region has 14 residues. The V and J ends lost 0 bases and 6 bases, in that order; junction bases with no gene match: 2. Germline V gene data show CDR1 as SGDLS and CDR2 as YYNGEE. This CDR3 is CASSVGTGGAEQYF. DNA for the CDR3: TGTGCCAGCAGCGTAGGGACAGGGGGCGCCGAGCAGTACTTC.

V gene TRBV2 combines with J gene TRBJ1-4; 7 bases map to TRBD1. This CDR3 region has 15 residues. With 4 bases clipped from V and 3 bases from J, the junction kept 5 bases outside the gene matches. Germline-derived CDR1 and CDR2 are SNHLY and FYNNEI. The CDR3 DNA follows: TGTGCCAGCAGTGGGCCAGGGGGTGCTAATGAAAAACTGTTTTTT. Its translation: CASSGPGGANEKLFF.

The chain recombines TRBV30 with TRBJ1-1; D remains unclear. The V gene lost 2 bases and the J gene lost 1 base, with 11 bases spanning the gap. Germline V gene sequence: CDR1 GTSNPN, CDR2 SVGIG (reference sequence). The CDR3 contains 14 residues. The CDR3 DNA is TGTGCCTGGAGTAGAGGGTCGGGGAACACTGAAGCTTTCTTT. Protein: CAWSRGSGNTEAFF. The complete variable domain, with remaining parts taken from reference TRBV30 and TRBJ1-1, reads SQTIHQWPATLVQPVGSPLSLECTVEGTSNPNLYWYRQAAGRGLQLLFYSVGIGQISSEVPQNLSASRPQDRQFILSSKKLLLSDSGFYLCAWSRGSGNTEAFFGQGTRLTVV.

A few counts support this clone. This chain connects TRBV10-2 to TRBJ2-2; D may be TRBD2 (5 bases). Germline assignment: CDR1 WSHSY and CDR2 SAAADI. This CDR3 is built from 15 residues. Trimming took off 4 bases at V and 4 bases at J, with 13 bases between the two ends. CDR3 coding DNA: TGCGCCAGCAGTGTTATGGGAGTACCCACCGGGGAGCTGTTTTTT. Amino acid sequence: CASSVMGVPTGELFF.

On this clone itself: Other DNA sequences of this sample code for an identical CDR3. The genes are TRBV5-5 and TRBJ1-1; TRBD1 matches at 10 bases. The CDR3 extends over 15 amino acids. Germline assignment: CDR1 SGHKS and CDR2 YYEKEE (reference sequence). The junction had 6 bases not matched to a gene; V was cut back by 4 bases and J by 3 bases. The CDR3, as DNA: TGTGCCAGCAGCCGGACAGGGGGTACGGACACTGAAGCTTTCTTT. Amino acid sequence: CASSRTGGTDTEAFF.

J is TRBJ1-5 and V is TRBV9, with a tentative D call TRBD1 (6 bases). The V gene lost 6 bases and the J gene lost 9 bases, with 10 bases spanning the gap. Germline loops: CDR1 SGDLS, CDR2 YYNGEE. The CDR3 is 11 amino acids. CDR3 sequence (DNA): TGTGCCAGCACTCAAGGGGGGCCCCAGCATTTT. It translates to CASTQGGPQHF.

The CDR3 bases are TGTGCCAGCAGCGTAGGGACGGGGTTGAATTCACCCCTCCACTTT. Its translation: CASSVGTGLNSPLHF. The chain couples TRBV9 to TRBJ1-6; no clear D gene. The CDR3 consists of 15 residues. CDR1 is SGDLS, CDR2 YYNGEE, per germline. The V end was cut by 0 bases, the J end by 7 bases, with 11 bases between.

The rearrangement joins TRBV28 to TRBJ2-2, with D possibly matching TRBD2 (6 bases). Per the germline V gene, CDR1 is MDHEN and CDR2 is SYDVKM. V was trimmed by 6 bases and J by 3 bases, leaving 20 bases between them. CDR3 length: 17 amino acids. CDR3: CASSLWDLRGYTGELFF. Written as DNA, the CDR3 is TGTGCCAGCAGCCTTTGGGACTTGAGAGGATACACCGGGGAGCTGTTTTTT.

The DNA for the CDR3 is TGTGCCTGGACCCGCGGGACTAGCGGTAGCACAGATACGCAGTATTTT. Protein sequence: CAWTRGTSGSTDTQYF. The chain combines TRBV30 with TRBJ2-3; 11 bases are a match to TRBD2. The CDR3 spans 16 residues. Per germline, CDR1 GTSNPN and CDR2 SVGIG (reference sequence). The junction had 6 bases not matched to a gene; V was cut back by 4 bases and J by 0 bases.

The chain combines TRBV11-1 with TRBJ2-7; TRBD2 might be the D (5 bases). V lost 5 bases and J 6 bases, leaving 17 bases between the germline ends. The CDR3 sequence is 14 residues long. CDR1 is SGHAT and CDR2 is FQDESV in the germline V gene (reference sequence). Here the CDR3 DNA reads TGTGCCAGCAGCGCAGTTCGGGATTACGGCGAGCAGTACTTC. Its protein product is CASSAVRDYGEQYF.

The chain joins TRBV11-2 to TRBJ2-7; D is unresolved. Trimming removed 4 bases from V and 3 bases from J, with 22 bases in between. This CDR3 spans 17 amino acids. Germline CDR1 is SGHAT and CDR2 is FQNNGV. The CDR3 reads CASSSTAARQVSYEQYF. CDR3 DNA sequence: TGTGCCAGCAGCTCGACCGCCGCCCGGCAGGTCAGCTACGAGCAGTACTTC.

The count of this clone is one. The gene calls are TRBV7-8 and TRBJ2-1; 13 bases line up with TRBD2. The CDR3 covers 16 residues. Germline V gene sequence: CDR1 SGHVS, CDR2 FQNEAQ. V was clipped by 5 bases and J by 7 bases; unmatched bases: 8. CDR3 protein: CASSPTLAGGWNEQFF. CDR3 sequence (DNA): TGTGCCAGCAGCCCCACACTAGCGGGGGGGTGGAATGAGCAGTTCTTC.

The V gene is TRBV5-1, the J gene TRBJ1-3; 9 positions match TRBD1. CDR1 and CDR2 (germline): SGHRS, YFSETQ. V shed 4 bases and J 4 bases; nucleotides not matched to a gene: 6. The CDR3 extends over 15 amino acids. CDR3 DNA sequence: TGCGCCAGCAGCCGGGGACAGGGTGTAGGAAACACCATATATTTT. Translation: CASSRGQGVGNTIYF. Drawing the rest from reference TRBV5-1 and TRBJ1-3, the complete variable domain is KAGVTQTPRYLIKTRGQQVTLSCSPISGHRSVSWYQQTPGQGLQFLFEYFSETQRNKGNFPGRFSGRQFSNSRSEMNVSTLELGDSALYLCASSRGQGVGNTIYFGEGSWLTVV.

This chain connects TRBV10-3 to TRBJ2-1; TRBD2 matches 7 bases. V gave up 9 bases and J gave up 4 bases; unmatched junction bases: 6. The CDR3 extends over 13 amino acids. The germline gives CDR1 ENHRY, CDR2 SYGVKD. The CDR3 is CAISSGGYNEQFF. In nucleotides, the CDR3 is TGTGCCATTTCTAGCGGCGGGTACAATGAGCAGTTCTTC.

This chain connects TRBV24-1 to TRBJ2-2; TRBD2 agrees at 11 bases. The CDR3 covers 15 residues. The ends lost 3 bases at V and 4 bases at J; junction bases unmatched: 0. Looked up from germline, CDR1 is KGHDR and CDR2 is SFDVKD. In nucleotides, the CDR3 is TGTGCCACCAGTGATGGGACTAGCGGCACCGGGGAGCTGTTTTTT. It translates to CATSDGTSGTGELFF.